These 30 T cell receptor beta chains came from one sample sequenced in a study. MiXCR, applied by TCRdb to the 5' RACE reads, yields one record per CDR3 protein. This sample yields approximately 50,000 distinct CDR3 sequences, of which about a fifth are seen a single time; roughly 3.5% belongs to the top ten. Treg sorting used a CD4+CD25+CD127-/low gate. The specimen sequenced was tumor-infiltrating Tregs sorted from the breast tumor. The receptors come from a female donor with breast cancer.

The chain employs TRBV2 and TRBJ1-2; a possible D gene is TRBD1 (5 bases). The CDR3 is made up of 13 amino acids. CDR1 is SNHLY and CDR2 is FYNNEI in the germline V gene. V was pared by 6 bases and J by 7 bases, with 15 bases between. CDR3 bases: TGTGCCAGCAGAGACCTGGGGGATTTTGGCTACACCTTC. It codes for CASRDLGDFGYTF.

On this clonotype: A read error may produce the germline difference seen at one junction end. This rearrangement joins TRBV7-2 to TRBJ2-5; 7 bases agree with TRBD1. Germline V gene lookup returns CDR1 SGHTA and CDR2 FQGNSA. The CDR3 is made up of 14 amino acids. The CDR3 protein is CASSWTGHQKTQYF. In DNA, the CDR3 is TGTGCCAGCAGCTGGACAGGACACCAAAAGACCCAGTACTTC.

There are a few counts of this clonotype. The chain carries TRBV28 and TRBJ1-6; 8 nucleotides align to TRBD1. CDR1 is MDHEN and CDR2 is SYDVKM in the germline V gene. J lost 9 bases, V lost 5 bases, and 6 bases had no gene match. This CDR3 comprises 14 residues. The chain's CDR3 is CASSPDRESSPLHF. The CDR3 DNA is TGTGCCAGCAGTCCGGACAGGGAGAGTTCACCCCTCCACTTT.

This clonotype was recorded a few times. This chain joins TRBV11-3 and TRBJ2-7; possible D gene TRBD2, 6 bases. The CDR3 runs 17 residues. The germline CDR1 and CDR2 sequences are SGHNT and YENEEA. Trimming stripped 6 bases from V and 0 bases from J, with 21 bases between. The CDR3, as DNA: TGTGCCAGCAGTCTTAATAAACCGGGACTCAGCTCCTACGAGCAGTACTTC. Protein: CASSLNKPGLSSYEQYF.

V usage is TRBV5-4 and J usage is TRBJ2-7; 8 nucleotides align to TRBD1. Germline V CDR1 and CDR2: SGHNT, YYREEE (reference sequence). Trimming cost V 5 bases and J 6 bases; bases outside gene matches: 16. This CDR3 is built from 16 residues. CDR3 DNA: TGTGCCAGCAGTGGGAGTTTTCGGACAGGGAACTCCGAGCAGTACTTC. Residues: CASSGSFRTGNSEQYF.

This clonotype has just a few counts. V is TRBV2 and J is TRBJ2-7; tentatively, D is TRBD2 (5 bases). The CDR3 runs to 12 residues. Germline V gene data show CDR1 as SNHLY and CDR2 as FYNNEI. The V end lost 7 bases, the J end lost 1 base, and 8 bases lay between the germline ends. The DNA for the CDR3 is TGTGCCAGCAAACGGGAATCCTACGAGCAGTACTTC. Translating it yields CASKRESYEQYF.

The sample holds a few counts of this clonotype. The chain couples TRBV5-1 to TRBJ2-1; TRBD1 matches 7 bases. Germline CDR1 reads SGHRS; CDR2 reads YFSETQ. This CDR3 has 16 amino acids. Trimming took 3 bases from V and 5 from J; bases not matched to a gene: 11. CDR3 DNA: TGCGCCAGCAGCTCAGACCCGACAGGGCGTAACAATGAGCAGTTCTTC. It yields the protein CASSSDPTGRNNEQFF.

In DNA form, the CDR3 reads TGCAGCGTTGTACTCGGGACACTGGTTGGCAATCAGCCCCAGCATTTT. It translates to CSVVLGTLVGNQPQHF. The chain uses TRBV29-1 and TRBJ1-5; maybe TRBD1 (6 bases). Trimming took off 4 bases at V and 2 bases at J, with 18 bases between the two ends. The germline V gene encodes CDR1 SQVTM and CDR2 ANQGSEA. The CDR3 consists of 16 residues.

Ten or more counts support this clonotype. The chain is built from TRBV6-1 and TRBJ2-1; TRBD2 aligns across 11 bases. The CDR3 sequence is 17 residues long. From germline, CDR1 is MNHNS and CDR2 SASEGT. Trimming took 2 bases from V and 8 from J; bases not matched to a gene: 11. CDR3 in DNA: TGTGCCAGCAGTGAATTTTTCACTAGCGGGAGCACCCATGAGCAGTTCTTC. This gives the protein CASSEFFTSGSTHEQFF.

Points on this clonotype: The CDR3 end shows no conserved phenylalanine or tryptophan, and so a read error is likely. The chain is built from TRBV7-9 and TRBJ2-1; 10 bases align to TRBD2. V lost 0 bases and J lost 9; bases outside the gene matches: 5. Germline V gene sequence: CDR1 SEHNR, CDR2 FQNEAQ (reference sequence). This CDR3 comprises 15 residues. The CDR3 bases are TGTGCCAGCAGCTTAGCCGGGACTAGCGAGGTTGAGCAGTTCTTA. Its protein is CASSLAGTSEVEQFL.

This clonotype was seen a few times. The chain recombines TRBV6-1 with TRBJ1-3; the D is unclear. Deletions cut 8 bases from V and 3 bases from J, with 14 bases between. CDR3 length equals 14 residues. CDR1 MNHNS and CDR2 SASEGT come from the germline V gene. CDR3 sequence: CASVRDTSGNTIYF. The CDR3 nucleotides read TGTGCCAGCGTTCGTGACACTAGTGGAAACACCATATATTTT.

There are a few counts of this clonotype. At one end the junction does not follow the germline gene, possibly because of a read error. V usage is TRBV5-1 and J usage is TRBJ2-6; D perhaps matches TRBD1 (5 bases). Germline V gene data show CDR1 as SGHRS and CDR2 as YFSETQ. The CDR3 runs 15 residues. This CDR3 is CASSLAASGANVQTF. CDR3 coding DNA: TGCGCCAGCAGCTTAGCAGCCTCTGGGGCCAACGTCCAGACTTTC.

This clonotype was counted at least ten times. The chain recombines TRBV20-1 with TRBJ2-3, with 8 bases aligning to TRBD1. The germline V gene has CDR1 DFQATT and CDR2 SNEGSKA (reference sequence). The J segment lost 3 bases and the V segment lost 5 bases, leaving 7 bases of the junction unmatched. The CDR3 consists of 14 residues. CDR3 residues: CSASTGAVTDTQYF. DNA for the CDR3: TGCAGTGCTTCGACAGGGGCCGTAACAGATACGCAGTATTTT.

The chain employs TRBV4-2 and TRBJ1-6; 7 bases agree with TRBD1. Losses at the gene ends were 4 bases for V and 7 bases for J; bases not matched to a gene: 7. The CDR3 sequence is 15 residues long. CDR1 is LGHNA, CDR2 YNFKEQ, per germline. CDR3 DNA sequence: TGTGCCAGCAGCCGGGAGACAGGGTTCAATTCACCCCTCCACTTT. Protein product: CASSRETGFNSPLHF.

The chain has TRBV27 and TRBJ1-6, with TRBD1 matching 8 bases. CDR3 length: 16 amino acids. With V trimmed by 6 bases and J by 5 bases, 9 bases remained unmatched. Germline V gene data show CDR1 as MNHEY and CDR2 as SMNVEV (reference sequence). CDR3 residues: CASRLLRTGHNSPLHF. CDR3 nucleotide sequence: TGTGCCAGCAGGCTGCTGAGGACAGGGCATAATTCACCCCTCCACTTT.

This clonotype appeared a few times. V and J are TRBV7-3 and TRBJ2-4; 10 bases agree with TRBD1. From germline, CDR1 is SGHTA and CDR2 FQGTGA. The CDR3 is 20 amino acids. The trim removed 0 bases at V and 0 bases at J, leaving 11 bases unmatched. In DNA form, the CDR3 reads TGTGCCAGCAGCTTAACGGGACAGGGGATCACTTTGGGAGCCAAAAACATTCAGTACTTC. This codes for CASSLTGQGITLGAKNIQYF.

V and J are TRBV7-9 and TRBJ1-2; the D gene is possibly TRBD1 (6 bases). This CDR3 has 16 amino acids. Trimming removed 3 bases at V and 0 bases at J, with 14 bases between. Germline values: CDR1 SEHNR, CDR2 FQNEAQ (reference sequence). CDR3 DNA sequence: TGTGCCAGCAGCTTGGACAGTCTCACTTCTAACTATGGCTACACCTTC. This encodes CASSLDSLTSNYGYTF.

The rearrangement links TRBV7-2 to TRBJ1-4; weak D call: TRBD1 (6 bases). V was pared by 3 bases and J by 9 bases, with 17 bases between. The CDR3 spans 15 residues. CDR1 is SGHTA and CDR2 is FQGNSA in the germline V gene. The CDR3, as DNA: TGTGCCAGCAGCTTCGGACAGCGGAAGAATAAAAAACTGTTTTTT. Amino acids: CASSFGQRKNKKLFF.

V usage is TRBV24-1 and J usage is TRBJ2-5; 7 positions match TRBD2. Germline CDR1 KGHDR, CDR2 SFDVKD. Trimming at V came to 9 bases and at J to 5 bases, leaving 11 bases not matched to a gene. The CDR3 has 14 amino acids. The CDR3 spells CATSPGLPSETQYF. The CDR3 region has the DNA TGTGCCACCTCGCCGGGACTACCCTCGGAGACCCAGTACTTC.

In its sample, this clonotype was seen a few times. V gene TRBV4-2 combines with J gene TRBJ1-1; 8 bases match TRBD1. J gave up 0 bases and V 4 bases, and 13 bases lay outside the gene matches. The CDR3 is 18 residues long. Germline assignment: CDR1 LGHNA and CDR2 YNFKEQ. In nucleotides, the CDR3 is TGTGCCAGCAGCCTGCGATTGAGACAGGGGCAAATGAACACTGAAGCTTTCTTT. Its translation is CASSLRLRQGQMNTEAFF.

The chain carries TRBV12-3 or TRBV12-4 and TRBJ2-7; TRBD1 might be the D (5 bases). The CDR3 has 14 residues. V was clipped by 5 bases and J by 0 bases, with 11 bases between them. CDR3 protein: CASSTGHSSYEQYF. The DNA for the CDR3 is TGTGCCAGCAGTACAGGACATTCCTCCTACGAGCAGTACTTC.

Turning to this clonotype: Germline and junction disagree at one end, which may indicate a read error. V is TRBV20-1 and J is TRBJ2-7, with 8 nucleotides matching TRBD2. Germline loops: CDR1 DFQATT, CDR2 SNEGSKA (reference sequence). This CDR3 has 16 amino acids. CDR3 in DNA: TGCAGTGCTAGACCCGTTGGAAGCGGGAGCTCCGACGAGCAGTACTTC. It encodes CSARPVGSGSSDEQYF.

The rearrangement joins TRBV7-9 to TRBJ2-5, with 14 bases that match TRBD2. Unmatched junction bases numbered 7, after V lost 3 bases and J lost 4 bases. CDR3 length: 17 residues. CDR1 is SEHNR and CDR2 is FQNEAQ in the germline V gene (reference sequence). As DNA, the CDR3 is TGTGCCAGCAGCTTCCGGACTAGCGGGAGGATTGTAGAGACCCAGTACTTC. It encodes CASSFRTSGRIVETQYF.

This clonotype appeared many times. This sequence joins TRBV27 and TRBJ2-5; TRBD2 agrees at 13 bases. In germline, CDR1 is MNHEY, CDR2 SMNVEV (reference sequence). The CDR3 consists of 15 residues. Unmatched junction bases numbered 2, after V lost 7 bases and J lost 0 bases. The CDR3 coding sequence is TGTGCCAGCATCGGGACTAGCGGGGACCAAGAGACCCAGTACTTC. It encodes CASIGTSGDQETQYF.

The gene calls are TRBV4-1 and TRBJ2-3; 12 nucleotides align to TRBD2. CDR1 is MGHRA and CDR2 is YSYEKL in the germline V gene. CDR3 length: 20 amino acids. Trimming removed 0 bases from V and 6 bases from J; junction bases left unmatched: 16. CDR3 bases: TGCGCCAGCAGCCAAGATCCGCATGAGACTAGCGGGAGAGGTGTGGATACGCAGTATTTT. Amino acids: CASSQDPHETSGRGVDTQYF.

This sequence joins TRBV6-1 and TRBJ2-4; 11 nucleotides agree with TRBD2. The junction had 14 bases not matched to a gene; V was cut back by 4 bases and J by 0 bases. The CDR3 extends over 20 amino acids. Germline lookup yields CDR1 MNHNS and CDR2 SASEGT. The CDR3 reads CASSVPLAGGAKLAKNIQYF. The CDR3 DNA follows: TGTGCCAGCAGTGTTCCCTTAGCGGGAGGGGCCAAACTAGCCAAAAACATTCAGTACTTC.

In its sample, this clonotype is medium-sized. This chain joins TRBV7-2 and TRBJ2-5; TRBD1 matches at 9 bases. Trimming removed 6 bases from V and 2 bases from J; junction bases left unmatched: 7. This CDR3 region has 15 residues. CDR1 and CDR2 (germline): SGHTA, FQGNSA. The CDR3 region is CASSVSGTGQETQYF. The DNA for the CDR3 is TGTGCCAGCAGTGTTTCTGGGACAGGGCAAGAGACCCAGTACTTC.

This clonotype has just one count. A junction boundary mismatches the germline segment, possibly from a read error. The chain carries TRBV7-8 and TRBJ2-5; D perhaps matches TRBD1 (5 bases). The CDR3 has 14 residues. Per germline, CDR1 SGHVS and CDR2 FQNEAQ. CDR3: CACSFQGDQETQYF. In DNA form, the CDR3 reads TGTGCCTGCAGCTTTCAAGGGGACCAAGAGACCCAGTACTTC.

This clonotype has more than one count but fewer than ten. CDR3 coding DNA: TGCAGTGCTCAACGACAGGGGGCGAGTGGGGAAAAACTGTTTTTT. Its translation is CSAQRQGASGEKLFF. The J gene is TRBJ1-4, the V gene TRBV20-1; 10 nucleotides match TRBD1. The CDR3 contains 15 residues. Germline V gives CDR1 DFQATT, CDR2 SNEGSKA (reference sequence). J was trimmed by 8 bases and V by 5 bases; bases with no gene match: 11.

Remarks on this clonotype: A read error may explain this, as a much larger clone is one base away. The gene calls are TRBV5-1 and TRBJ1-2; D ambiguous. The CDR3 consists of 15 residues. From germline, CDR1 is SGHRS and CDR2 YFSETQ. The CDR3, as DNA: TGCGCCAGCAGCTTGGACGGCCAGGATAACTATGGCTACATCTTC. Protein: CASSLDGQDNYGYIF.